This record covers a single TCR beta chain. Trimming stripped 6 bases from V and 6 bases from J, with 7 bases between. This CDR3 comprises 11 residues. CDR1 is MNHNS, CDR2 SASEGT, per germline. A v3.0 immunoSEQ assay was performed at survey level. Clones were sequenced by immunoSEQ multiplex PCR, and TCRdb holds only the in-frame ones, with some missing. The sample records about 20,000 clones, approximately 80% being singletons. This record belongs to a study of long-term antiretroviral therapy in people with HIV. The source of this sequence is a man in his late teens or twenties with HIV. The rearrangement links TRBV6-1 to TRBJ2-3, with D perhaps TRBD1 (6 bases). Sequencing used unsorted PBMCs, obtained 0.5 years before starting antiretroviral therapy. CDR3 in amino acids: CASRRGDTQYF. The CDR3 DNA is TGTGCCAGCAGAAGGGGGGATACGCAGTATTTT.